A selection of T cell receptor beta chains follows, all from one sample in a study of T-cell memory formation after mild COVID-19. TCRdb reanalysed the 5' RACE reads using MiXCR and keeps one entry per CDR3 protein. The sample holds about 430,000 distinct CDR3 sequences, over 15% seen once. The sample was PBMCs or a T cell subset sorted from them (not recorded which). Source of these receptors: a man aged 18 to 35 who had mild COVID-19 (a few samples of this study predate the infection). Cell type and time point are not known. The CDR3 runs from the conserved cysteine through the conserved F or W. The D gene is left open where the match is weak. Part of the rows lack a size; the others show once, few, many or a class for expanded clones.

V	D	size	J	CDR3	DNA
TRBV7-2	TRBD1	few	TRBJ2-7	CASSLVVGQGLLEQYF	TGTGCCAGCAGCTTAGTGGTTGGACAGGGCCTTCTCGAGCAGTACTTC
TRBV6-6	-	many	TRBJ1-4	CASTPGGGEEKLFF	TGTGCCAGCACCCCGGGCGGAGGGGAGGAAAAACTGTTTTTT
TRBV7-9	-	many	TRBJ2-5	CASSPTWETQYF	TGTGCCAGCAGCCCAACGTGGGAGACCCAGTACTTC
TRBV20-1	-	few	TRBJ1-2	CSARDTGENYGYTF	TGCAGTGCTAGAGATACCGGGGAAAACTATGGCTACACCTTC
TRBV7-3	-	-	TRBJ2-3	CASSQGPSADTQYF	TGTGCCAGCAGCCAGGGTCCTTCCGCAGATACGCAGTATTTT
TRBV20-1	-	few	TRBJ2-5	CSATSGGGDQETQYF	TGCAGTGCTACCTCGGGCGGGGGCGACCAAGAGACCCAGTACTTC
TRBV5-5	-	few	TRBJ2-7	CASSPRTRQEQYF	TGTGCCAGCAGCCCGAGGACGAGGCAAGAGCAGTACTTC
TRBV6-1	TRBD1	-	TRBJ1-4	CASMGQYNEKLFF	TGTGCCAGCATGGGACAGTATAATGAAAAACTGTTTTTT
TRBV20-1	-	many	TRBJ1-4	CSAGTPATNEKLFF	TGCAGTGCGGGGACGCCCGCAACTAATGAAAAACTGTTTTTT
TRBV6-5	TRBD1	-	TRBJ1-5	CASREQGAGQPQHF	TGTGCCAGCCGGGAACAGGGGGCTGGTCAGCCCCAGCATTTT
TRBV4-1	TRBD1	-	TRBJ1-6	CASSQQGVRSYNSPLHF	TGCGCCAGCAGCCAGCAGGGGGTAAGGTCCTATAATTCACCCCTCCACTTT
TRBV6-6	-	few	TRBJ2-3	CASSSNSGRRRDTQYF	TGTGCCAGCAGTTCAAACTCAGGACGGCGCAGAGATACGCAGTATTTT
TRBV11-2	-	-	TRBJ1-1	CASSEDPIPSAFF	TGTGCCAGCAGCGAGGACCCCATCCCATCAGCTTTCTTT
TRBV7-9	-	-	TRBJ1-2	CASTQQGPYGYTF	TGTGCCAGCACCCAACAAGGGCCCTATGGCTACACCTTC
TRBV12-3/TRBV12-4	TRBD2	-	TRBJ2-1	CASSSRDYSYNEQFF	TGTGCCAGCAGTTCCCGGGACTACTCCTACAATGAGCAGTTCTTC
TRBV7-2	-	few	TRBJ2-3	CASSPGRGFTPTQYF	TGTGCCAGCAGCCCGGGGCGAGGATTTACTCCTACGCAGTATTTT
TRBV5-5	TRBD1	-	TRBJ1-1	CASSHLDRVNTEAFF	TGTGCCAGCAGCCATTTGGACAGGGTGAACACTGAAGCTTTCTTT
TRBV4-3	TRBD2	-	TRBJ2-5	CASSRSPGTRTTMYF	TGCGCCAGCAGCCGCTCCCCCGGGACTAGGACGACGATGTACTTC
TRBV7-2	-	few	TRBJ1-1	CASSPQRVEAFF	TGTGCCAGCAGCCCCCAAAGGGTCGAAGCTTTCTTT
TRBV20-1	TRBD1	-	TRBJ1-2	CSAGRGRFYGYTF	TGCAGTGCTGGCAGGGGGCGCTTCTATGGCTACACCTTC
TRBV7-2	-	few	TRBJ1-2	CASSRSGQGLSGYTF	TGTGCCAGCAGCCGTTCTGGGCAGGGGCTCTCCGGCTACACCTTC
TRBV6-1	-	-	TRBJ1-5	CASSEAQSGDRNQPQHF	TGTGCAAGCAGTGAAGCCCAATCCGGGGATCGCAATCAGCCCCAGCATTTT
TRBV29-1	-	-	TRBJ2-1	CSVVRAGALGNEQFF	TGCAGCGTTGTTCGGGCGGGGGCTTTGGGGAATGAGCAGTTCTTC
TRBV28	-	few	TRBJ1-5	CASRGSNQPQHF	TGTGCCAGCAGGGGGAGCAATCAGCCCCAGCATTTT
TRBV4-3	-	few	TRBJ1-5	CASSQDLTSWQPQHF	TGCGCCAGCAGCCAAGATCTGACTTCGTGGCAGCCCCAGCATTTT
TRBV4-1	-	-	TRBJ1-3	CASSQTGRGAGNTIYF	TGCGCCAGCAGCCAGACCGGAAGGGGGGCGGGAAACACCATATATTTT
TRBV7-9	-	few	TRBJ2-2	CASSFYGGELFF	TGTGCCAGCAGCTTTTATGGCGGGGAGCTGTTTTTT
TRBV7-2	-	-	TRBJ1-5	CASRSGAGGNQPQHF	TGTGCCAGCAGGTCAGGGGCAGGGGGCAATCAGCCCCAGCATTTT
TRBV6-2/TRBV6-3	-	few	TRBJ2-5	CASVRDSQETQYF	TGTGCCAGCGTCCGGGACTCCCAAGAGACCCAGTACTTC
TRBV7-9	TRBD1	few	TRBJ2-2	CASSLGGQYTGELFF	TGTGCCAGCAGCTTAGGGGGACAGTACACCGGGGAGCTGTTTTTT
TRBV3-1	-	-	TRBJ2-3	CASSQESSTASGTQYF	TGTGCCAGCAGCCAAGAAAGCAGTACTGCTTCGGGTACGCAGTATTTT
TRBV5-1	TRBD2	-	TRBJ2-3	CASSLSGGSLPDTQYF	TGCGCCAGCAGCTTGTCCGGGGGGTCCCTACCAGATACGCAGTATTTT
TRBV12-3/TRBV12-4	-	few	TRBJ2-3	CASCFGRSRTDTQYF	TGTGCCAGCTGCTTCGGCCGCAGTCGCACAGATACGCAGTATTTT
TRBV3-1	TRBD2	few	TRBJ2-1	CASSQEGGYGTSGNEQFF	TGTGCCAGCAGCCAAGAAGGAGGTTACGGGACTAGCGGCAATGAGCAGTTCTTC
TRBV12-3/TRBV12-4	-	-	TRBJ2-7	CASTSLAGEQYF	TGTGCCAGCACCTCCTTAGCAGGGGAGCAGTACTTC
TRBV7-9	TRBD1	-	TRBJ2-3	CASSSRGPTTDTQYF	TGTGCCAGCAGCTCGAGGGGGCCAACCACAGATACGCAGTATTTT
TRBV6-5	TRBD2	-	TRBJ2-7	CASYNAPGTSIYEQYF	TGTGCCAGCTATAACGCCCCCGGGACTAGCATCTACGAGCAGTACTTC
TRBV7-2	TRBD1	few	TRBJ1-4	CASSQDRADEKLFF	TGTGCCAGCAGCCAAGACAGGGCCGACGAAAAACTGTTTTTT
TRBV3-1	-	-	TRBJ1-2	CASSQAGSGYTF	TGTGCCAGCAGCCAAGCAGGGTCGGGCTACACCTTC
TRBV29-1	-	-	TRBJ2-7	CSVARSSYEQYF	TGCAGCGTTGCCAGGAGCTCCTACGAGCAGTACTTC